This T cell receptor (beta chain) was retrieved from a study of blood T cell repertoires in COVID-19. Study information: Sources were T cells, B-cell-depleted T cells, or PBMCs; the material itself was cDNA or gDNA.

Germline-derived CDR1 and CDR2 are LGHNA and YSLEER. V gave up 0 bases and J gave up 4 bases, with 6 bases separating them. CDR3 length: 13 residues. In the authors' methods: Using reference gene primer amplification, nucleated cell counts were estimated. Sequencing was performed with immunoSEQ multiplex PCR; in TCRdb, only in-frame clones are kept and a portion is missing. V, J and clone size were drawn from that table, and D and trimming were deduced from the DNA. The table has 250,000 to 300,000 clones, roughly 90% seen once. The chain has TRBV4-3 and TRBJ1-2; D gene uncertain. The sequenced sample was PBMCs or T cells enriched from blood (not recorded which). This sequence was found in a woman in her forties who had recovered from COVID-19. The CDR3 region is CASSQDLSYGYTF. Written as DNA, the CDR3 is TGCGCCAGCAGCCAAGACCTTAGCTATGGCTACACCTTC.